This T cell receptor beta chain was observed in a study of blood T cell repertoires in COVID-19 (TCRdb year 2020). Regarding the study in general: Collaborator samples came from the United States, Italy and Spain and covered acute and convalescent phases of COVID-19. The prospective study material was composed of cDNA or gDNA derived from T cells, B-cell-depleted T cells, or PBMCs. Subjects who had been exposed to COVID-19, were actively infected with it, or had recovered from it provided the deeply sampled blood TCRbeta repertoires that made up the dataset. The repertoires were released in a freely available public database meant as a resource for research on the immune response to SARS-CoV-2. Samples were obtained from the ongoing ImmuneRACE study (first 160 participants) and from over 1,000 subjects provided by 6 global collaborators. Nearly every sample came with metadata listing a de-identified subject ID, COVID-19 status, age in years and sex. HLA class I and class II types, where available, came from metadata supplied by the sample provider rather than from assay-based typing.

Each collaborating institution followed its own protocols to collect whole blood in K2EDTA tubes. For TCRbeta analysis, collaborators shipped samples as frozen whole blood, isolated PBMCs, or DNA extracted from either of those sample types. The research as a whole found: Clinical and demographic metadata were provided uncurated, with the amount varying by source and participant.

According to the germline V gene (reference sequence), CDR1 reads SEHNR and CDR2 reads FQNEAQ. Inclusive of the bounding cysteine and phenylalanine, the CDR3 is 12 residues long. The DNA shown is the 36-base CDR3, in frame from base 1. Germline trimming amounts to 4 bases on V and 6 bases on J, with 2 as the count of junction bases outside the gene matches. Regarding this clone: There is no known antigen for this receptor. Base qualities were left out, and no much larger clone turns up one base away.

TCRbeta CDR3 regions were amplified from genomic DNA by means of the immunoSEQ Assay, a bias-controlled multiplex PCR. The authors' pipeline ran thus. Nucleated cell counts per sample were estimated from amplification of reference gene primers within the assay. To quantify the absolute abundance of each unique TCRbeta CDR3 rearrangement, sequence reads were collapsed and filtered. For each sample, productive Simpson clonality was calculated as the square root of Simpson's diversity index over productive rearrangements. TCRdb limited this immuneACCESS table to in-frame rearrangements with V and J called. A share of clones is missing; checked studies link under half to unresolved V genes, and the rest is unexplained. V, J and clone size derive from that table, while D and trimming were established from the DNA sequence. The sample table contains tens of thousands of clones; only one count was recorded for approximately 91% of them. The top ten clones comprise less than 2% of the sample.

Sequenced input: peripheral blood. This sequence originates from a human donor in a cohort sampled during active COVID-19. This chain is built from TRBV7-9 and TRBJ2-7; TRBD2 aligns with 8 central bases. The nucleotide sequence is TGTGCCAGCAGCTGGACTAGCCGCGAGCAGTACTTC. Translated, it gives CASSWTSREQYF.